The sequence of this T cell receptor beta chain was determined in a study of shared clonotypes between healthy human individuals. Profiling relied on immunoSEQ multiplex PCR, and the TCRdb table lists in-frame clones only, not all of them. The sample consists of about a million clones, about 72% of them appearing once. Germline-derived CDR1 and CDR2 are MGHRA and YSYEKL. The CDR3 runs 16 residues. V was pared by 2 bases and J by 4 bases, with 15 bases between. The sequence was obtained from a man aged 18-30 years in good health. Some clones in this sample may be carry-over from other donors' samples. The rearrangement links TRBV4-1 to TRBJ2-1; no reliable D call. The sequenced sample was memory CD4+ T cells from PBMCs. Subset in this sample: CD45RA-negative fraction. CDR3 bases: TGCGCCAGCAGCCAACAAGGCTACGAGAGTTACAATGAGCAGTTCTTC. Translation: CASSQQGYESYNEQFF.